The 10 T cell receptor beta chains below come from one sample, sequenced in a study of T cells expressing NK-cell markers. TCRdb re-called the 5' RACE reads; every CDR3 protein appears as one record, without DNA. The sample includes approximately 460,000 distinct CDR3 sequences. The sequencing sample was made of blood T cells: a sorted CD56 or NKG2C T cell subset, CD4+ or CD8+ T cells, or bulk PBMC T cells (not recorded which). These receptors were taken from a woman between 18 and 70 years old in good health.

The chain combines TRBV6-1 with TRBJ1-5; TCRdb designates TRBD1, a call that cannot be tested without DNA. The CDR3 is 15 residues long. Germline V CDR1 and CDR2: MNHNS, SASEGT. The CDR3 is CASSEETTGRQPQHF.

This chain connects TRBV4-1 to TRBJ2-5; as DNA is missing, the TRBD2 call by TCRdb cannot be tested. The CDR3 totals 18 residues. Germline V gene data show CDR1 as MGHRA and CDR2 as YSYEKL. The CDR3 loop reads CASSQDVLAGARGETQYF.

This rearrangement joins TRBV7-3 to TRBJ2-1; TCRdb returns TRBD2, unconfirmable since there is no DNA. The CDR3 runs 16 residues. Germline-derived CDR1 and CDR2 are SGHTA and FQGTGA. CDR3: CASSPGTSGSINEQFF.

V and J are TRBV12-3 or TRBV12-4 and TRBJ1-5; TCRdb indicates TRBD1, and absent DNA this call remains unverified. The CDR3 runs to 16 residues. Here the CDR3 reads CASSFTAGGSNQPQHF.

The rearrangement joins TRBV10-3 to TRBJ2-7; as DNA is missing, the TRBD1 call by TCRdb cannot be tested. The germline gives CDR1 ENHRY, CDR2 SYGVKD. The CDR3 has 12 amino acids. CDR3 sequence: CATSLLSYEQYF.

The chain carries TRBV25-1 and TRBJ2-1; without DNA, the TCRdb call of TRBD2 cannot be checked. CDR1 is MGHDK, CDR2 SYGVNS, per germline. This CDR3 spans 17 amino acids. CDR3 amino acids: CASSDRSGTSWSNEQFF.

The chain combines TRBV7-8 with TRBJ2-2; TCRdb returns TRBD2, unconfirmable since there is no DNA. This CDR3 contains 17 residues. Germline loops: CDR1 SGHVS, CDR2 FQNEAQ. The CDR3 reads CASSFGTSGSNTGELFF.

The J gene is TRBJ1-2, the V gene TRBV29-1; checking the TCRdb D call of TRBD1 is not possible without DNA. The CDR3 contains 12 residues. Germline V lookup: CDR1 SQVTM, CDR2 ANQGSEA. The CDR3 sequence: CSESRGPFGYTF. Supplemented by reference TRBV29-1 and TRBJ1-2, the full variable domain reads SAVISQKPSRDICQRGTSLTIQCQVDSQVTMMFWYRQQPGQSLTLIATANQGSEATYESGFVIDKFPISRPNLTFSTLTVSNMSPEDSSIYLCSESRGPFGYTFGSGTRLTVV.

The chain joins TRBV2 to TRBJ1-3. The CDR3 is 15 amino acids. CDR1 SNHLY and CDR2 FYNNEI come from the germline V gene. The CDR3 here is CASSPSQDFRNTIYF.

The rearrangement uses TRBV19 and TRBJ1-1; TCRdb designates TRBD1, a call that cannot be tested without DNA. The CDR3 covers 14 residues. Germline-derived CDR1 and CDR2 are LNHDA and SQIVND (reference sequence). This CDR3 is CASTPGTANTEAFF.